The clone carrying this T cell receptor (beta chain) was observed a few times. The data were taken from a study of cytomegalovirus exposure and HLA in healthy donors. In the PCR, 60 Vbeta and 13 Jbeta primers were used. Measured with immunoSEQ multiplex PCR; TCRdb has only the in-frame clones, and not every one. The sample comprises about 130,000 clones, more than 9.5% of which are singletons, and about 1.9% rests with the top ten. The germline V gene has CDR1 LNHDA and CDR2 SQIVND (reference sequence). V was clipped by 5 bases and J by 0 bases, with 12 bases between them. The CDR3 length is 15 residues.

The receptor was isolated from a man between 45 and 60 years old in good health and CMV-seronegative. The chain couples TRBV19 to TRBJ2-3; a weak D match, TRBD1 (5 bases). The sequenced sample was PBMCs. In DNA, the CDR3 is TGTGCCAGTAGTGTCGACAGCTCTAGCACAGATACGCAGTATTTT. As protein: CASSVDSSSTDTQYF.